The 29 T cell receptor beta chains reported below all come from one sample, sequenced in a study of blood T cell repertoires in COVID-19. TCRdb's copy holds only in-frame clones and misses some; the assay was immunoSEQ multiplex PCR. In the table there are 110,000 to 150,000 clones, almost 85% of which are singletons. Sequencing was carried out using peripheral blood. Receptors were obtained from a man aged 50 or older with acute or convalescent COVID-19.

This clone was detected only a few times. The chain recombines TRBV7-9 with TRBJ2-7; D is perhaps TRBD2 (5 bases). Germline lookup yields CDR1 SEHNR and CDR2 FQNEAQ (reference sequence). The V gene lost 5 bases and the J gene lost 6 bases, with 17 bases spanning the gap. The CDR3 has 14 amino acids. As DNA, the CDR3 is TGTGCCAGCAGCCGACCCGCTAGCCTCGCCGAGCAGTACTTC. Residues: CASSRPASLAEQYF.

V and J are TRBV9 and TRBJ1-1, with TRBD1 matching over 7 bases. Germline CDR1 and CDR2: SGDLS and YYNGEE. The CDR3 is made up of 16 amino acids. V shed 0 bases and J 4 bases; nucleotides not matched to a gene: 9. This CDR3 reads CASSVGPKGAATEAFF. In nucleotides, the CDR3 is TGTGCCAGCAGCGTAGGACCAAAGGGGGCGGCCACTGAAGCTTTCTTT.

The genes are TRBV5-1 and TRBJ2-5; D is unresolved. Germline assignment: CDR1 SGHRS and CDR2 YFSETQ. There are 12 residues in the CDR3. The germline V and J ends were trimmed by 0 bases and 3 bases, with 3 bases remaining between them. The CDR3 bases are TGCGCCAGCAGCTTGGCCGAAGAGACCCAGTACTTC. It specifies CASSLAEETQYF. Full variable domain (missing parts from reference TRBV5-1 and TRBJ2-5): KAGVTQTPRYLIKTRGQQVTLSCSPISGHRSVSWYQQTPGQGLQFLFEYFSETQRNKGNFPGRFSGRQFSNSRSEMNVSTLELGDSALYLCASSLAEETQYFGPGTRLLVL.

The rearrangement uses TRBV6-5 and TRBJ1-1, with D tentatively TRBD1 (5 bases). CDR1 is MNHEY and CDR2 is SVGAGI in the germline V gene. Trimming took off 6 bases at V and 1 base at J, with 9 bases between the two ends. This CDR3 region has 13 residues. The chain's CDR3 is CASRWGGNTEAFF. CDR3 bases: TGTGCCAGCAGGTGGGGGGGGAACACTGAAGCTTTCTTT.

The chain links TRBV5-4 to TRBJ1-3, with 9 positions matching TRBD1. CDR3 length: 15 amino acids. The germline V gene encodes CDR1 SGHNT and CDR2 YYREEE (reference sequence). The V gene end was trimmed by 4 bases and the J gene end by 4 bases; junction bases not matched to a gene: 6. This CDR3 reads CASSLQGALGNTIYF. CDR3 DNA sequence: TGTGCCAGCAGCCTACAGGGGGCGCTCGGAAACACCATATATTTT.

The rearrangement joins TRBV6-2 or TRBV6-3 to TRBJ2-7; 9 nucleotides align to TRBD1. V was pared by 2 bases and J by 2 bases, with 1 base of the junction left unmatched. This CDR3 region has 14 residues. CDR1 is MNHEY, CDR2 SVGEGT, per germline. In DNA, the CDR3 is TGTGCCAGCAGTTACCGACAGGGGGCCTACGAGCAGTACTTC. Residues: CASSYRQGAYEQYF.

The genes are TRBV15 and TRBJ1-4; D perhaps matches TRBD1 (6 bases). CDR3 length equals 16 residues. Trimming cost V 0 bases and J 8 bases, with 16 bases left between them. Germline V gene lookup returns CDR1 LNHNV and CDR2 YYDKDF (reference sequence). In nucleotides, the CDR3 is TGTGCCACCAGCAGAGATCTTCTGGACAGAGGCGAAAAACTGTTTTTT. Its protein is CATSRDLLDRGEKLFF.

This CDR3 is CASSFGQGNSPLHF. The CDR3 bases are TGTGCCAGCAGTTTTGGACAGGGGAATTCACCCCTCCACTTT. This chain uses TRBV28 with TRBJ1-6, with 9 bases identical to TRBD1. This CDR3 has 14 residues. Germline V CDR1 and CDR2: MDHEN, SYDVKM. The ends lost 3 bases at V and 7 bases at J; junction bases unmatched: 1.

The chain joins TRBV28 to TRBJ1-5; 7 bases are a match to TRBD1. The CDR3 contains 15 residues. The V gene end was trimmed by 4 bases and the J gene end by 1 base; junction bases not matched to a gene: 4. Germline V gene sequence: CDR1 MDHEN, CDR2 SYDVKM. CDR3 protein: CASSSQGVSNQPQHF. CDR3 sequence (DNA): TGTGCCAGCAGTTCGCAGGGGGTCAGCAATCAGCCCCAGCATTTT.

This chain connects TRBV6-5 to TRBJ1-1; 7 bases line up with TRBD1. V trimming: 6 bases; J trimming: 6 bases; junction bases outside the gene matches: 4. Per the germline V gene, CDR1 is MNHEY and CDR2 is SVGAGI. CDR3 length: 12 amino acids. In DNA, the CDR3 is TGTGCCAGCAGCCTGACAGGGTCTGAAGCTTTCTTT. Translated, it gives CASSLTGSEAFF.

This chain links TRBV5-6 with TRBJ2-7, with 9 bases identical to TRBD1. This CDR3 comprises 15 residues. Unmatched junction bases numbered 4, after V lost 0 bases and J lost 3 bases. Germline V gene lookup returns CDR1 SGHDT and CDR2 YYEEEE. CDR3 region: CASSLAGQGHYEQYF. The CDR3 nucleotides read TGTGCCAGCAGCTTGGCGGGACAGGGTCACTACGAGCAGTACTTC.

This chain connects TRBV4-2 to TRBJ1-2; D call uncertain. Germline V gene sequence: CDR1 LGHNA, CDR2 YNFKEQ. The CDR3 consists of 14 residues. The ends were cut back, 3 bases at V and 0 bases at J, with 8 bases in the middle. The CDR3 sequence: CASSQGSSNYGYTF. The CDR3 DNA reads as TGTGCCAGCAGCCAGGGCAGCTCTAACTATGGCTACACCTTC.

The rearrangement links TRBV5-1 to TRBJ2-3; no firm D call. The CDR3 is made up of 14 amino acids. Trimming took 2 bases from V and 0 from J, leaving 7 bases between them. Per the germline V gene, CDR1 is SGHRS and CDR2 is YFSETQ. The CDR3: CASSFEASTDTQYF. The CDR3 DNA follows: TGCGCCAGCAGCTTTGAGGCGAGCACAGATACGCAGTATTTT.

This chain uses TRBV6-5 with TRBJ2-2; maybe TRBD2 (6 bases). Germline V lookup: CDR1 MNHEY, CDR2 SVGAGI. This CDR3 is built from 14 residues. V was clipped by 7 bases and J by 1 base, with 10 bases between them. In nucleotides, the CDR3 is TGTGCCAGCACCAACGGGAGGAACACCGGGGAGCTGTTTTTT. Encoded protein: CASTNGRNTGELFF.

The V and J genes are TRBV7-8 and TRBJ1-6; perhaps TRBD1 as D (6 bases). The V end was cut by 5 bases, the J end by 2 bases, with 10 bases between. Germline assignment: CDR1 SGHVS and CDR2 FQNEAQ. This CDR3 is 15 amino acids long. CDR3 sequence: CASSTRTAYNSPLHF. The DNA of the CDR3 is TGTGCCAGCAGCACAAGGACAGCCTATAATTCACCCCTCCACTTT.

V is TRBV2 and J is TRBJ2-7, with D maybe TRBD2 (6 bases). Germline V CDR1 and CDR2: SNHLY, FYNNEI. The CDR3 length is 14 residues. Between the trimmed V and J ends, which lost 8 bases and 1 base, there was a span of 15 bases. The CDR3 here is CASGFGGKSYEQYF. In DNA form, the CDR3 reads TGTGCCAGCGGGTTTGGAGGGAAGTCCTACGAGCAGTACTTC.

J is TRBJ2-1 and V is TRBV28; 10 bases map to TRBD2. V shed 6 bases and J 6 bases; nucleotides not matched to a gene: 5. Germline CDR1 and CDR2: MDHEN and SYDVKM. This CDR3 comprises 14 residues. The CDR3: CASRRTSGVNEQFF. CDR3 DNA: TGTGCCAGCAGGCGGACTAGCGGCGTCAATGAGCAGTTCTTC. Looking up the rest from reference TRBV28 and TRBJ2-1 gives the full variable domain: DVKVTQSSRYLVKRTGEKVFLECVQDMDHENMFWYRQDPGLGLRLIYFSYDVKMKEKGDIPEGYSVSREKKERFSLILESASTNQTSMYLCASRRTSGVNEQFFGPGTRLTVL.

The rearrangement links TRBV7-8 to TRBJ1-2, with TRBD1 matching 9 bases. The CDR3 consists of 15 residues. Germline CDR1 is SGHVS and CDR2 is FQNEAQ. V was pared by 5 bases and J by 0 bases, with 4 bases of the junction left unmatched. CDR3 sequence reads: CASSQGQGTNYGYTF. CDR3 in DNA: TGTGCCAGCAGCCAGGGACAGGGCACTAACTATGGCTACACCTTC.

CDR3 amino acids: CASSQASPGRYEQYF. The DNA of the CDR3 is TGCGCCAGCAGCCAAGCCAGCCCAGGGAGGTACGAGCAGTACTTC. The rearrangement links TRBV4-1 to TRBJ2-7; possibly TRBD2 for D (6 bases). The CDR3 runs 15 residues. Germline lookup yields CDR1 MGHRA and CDR2 YSYEKL. Trimming removed 1 base from V and 4 bases from J, with 14 bases in between.

The rearrangement links TRBV14 to TRBJ1-1; D is uncertain. The CDR3 covers 14 residues. Germline V lookup: CDR1 SGHDN, CDR2 FVKESK. Trimming removed 0 bases at V and 5 bases at J, with 10 bases between. DNA of the CDR3: TGTGCCAGCAGCCAAGATTTGAGGGTGACTGAAGCTTTCTTT. Protein product: CASSQDLRVTEAFF.

V and J are TRBV19 and TRBJ1-5; 8 nucleotides align to TRBD1. Germline assignment: CDR1 LNHDA and CDR2 SQIVND (reference sequence). The CDR3 is 20 amino acids. V trimming: 2 bases; J trimming: 1 base; junction bases outside the gene matches: 16. This CDR3 reads CASSINWSRQGALSNQPQHF. CDR3 bases: TGTGCCAGTAGTATAAATTGGAGTCGGCAGGGGGCCCTAAGCAATCAGCCCCAGCATTTT. The full variable domain, completed using reference TRBV19 and TRBJ1-5, is DGGITQSPKYLFRKEGQNVTLSCEQNLNHDAMYWYRQDPGQGLRLIYYSQIVNDFQKGDIAEGYSVSREKKESFPLTVTSAQKNPTAFYLCASSINWSRQGALSNQPQHFGDGTRLSIL.

This clone was seen a few times. The chain is built from TRBV6-5 and TRBJ1-5, with 9 bases matching TRBD1. Germline values: CDR1 MNHEY, CDR2 SVGAGI. The J segment lost 5 bases and the V segment lost 5 bases, leaving 4 bases of the junction unmatched. The CDR3 sequence is 14 residues long. The CDR3 nucleotides read TGTGCCAGCAGTACCAGGACAGGGGATCAGCCCCAGCATTTT. Translation: CASSTRTGDQPQHF.

This clone has just one count. The J gene is TRBJ2-3, the V gene TRBV10-3, with no clear D. Trimming removed 5 bases at V and 4 bases at J, with 7 bases between. The CDR3 totals 12 residues. Per germline, CDR1 ENHRY and CDR2 SYGVKD. CDR3 DNA: TGTGCCATCAGTAATGAGGCAGATACGCAGTATTTT. This encodes CAISNEADTQYF.

The chain couples TRBV18 to TRBJ2-5, with 8 bases lining up with TRBD1. V dropped 0 bases and J dropped 3; count of bases not matched to a gene: 9. CDR1 and CDR2 from the germline V gene are KGHSH and LQKENI. This CDR3 comprises 17 residues. The CDR3 here is CASSPPSTGVEKETQYF. The CDR3 DNA sequence: TGTGCCAGCTCACCACCGTCGACAGGGGTCGAAAAAGAGACCCAGTACTTC.

The rearrangement links TRBV18 to TRBJ1-2; D ambiguous. Looked up from germline, CDR1 is KGHSH and CDR2 is LQKENI. V gave up 3 bases and J gave up 8 bases, with 10 bases separating them. This CDR3 has 12 amino acids. In DNA form, the CDR3 reads TGTGCCAGCTCACCCGGAGTAGAGGGCTACACCTTC. Translation: CASSPGVEGYTF.

The rearrangement uses TRBV6-5 and TRBJ1-5; TRBD1 is a possible D gene (6 bases). In germline, CDR1 is MNHEY, CDR2 SVGAGI. The CDR3 loop spans 15 amino acids. V lost 7 bases, J lost 3 bases, and 16 bases lay in between. CDR3 bases: TGTGCCAGCACCAGGGGACCGCCTTACAATCAGCCCCAGCATTTT. It yields the protein CASTRGPPYNQPQHF.

This clone was counted once. J is TRBJ1-1 and V is TRBV18; 9 nucleotides match TRBD1. This CDR3 comprises 16 residues. Looked up from germline, CDR1 is KGHSH and CDR2 is LQKENI. The trim removed 2 bases at V and 2 bases at J, leaving 6 bases unmatched. DNA for the CDR3: TGTGCCAGCTCACCAGGGACAGGGACCCTTAACACTGAAGCTTTCTTT. Its protein is CASSPGTGTLNTEAFF.

The chain employs TRBV7-9 and TRBJ1-5; a possible D gene is TRBD1 (5 bases). V gave up 1 base and J gave up 2 bases, with 12 bases separating them. The V gene's germline CDR1 is SEHNR and CDR2 FQNEAQ (reference sequence). The CDR3 loop spans 16 amino acids. The DNA of the CDR3 is TGTGCCAGCAGCTTAGATTGGCAGGGTGGCAATCAGCCCCAGCATTTT. The encoded protein is CASSLDWQGGNQPQHF.

V and J are TRBV11-2 and TRBJ2-5; 12 positions agree with TRBD1. The CDR3 has 17 amino acids. CDR1 SGHAT and CDR2 FQNNGV come from the germline V gene. The V segment lost 5 bases and the J segment 2 bases; nucleotides outside the gene matches: 9. CDR3 in amino acids: CASSQGQGAGYQETQYF. The CDR3, as DNA: TGTGCCAGCAGCCAGGGACAGGGGGCTGGCTATCAAGAGACCCAGTACTTC. Drawing the rest from reference TRBV11-2 and TRBJ2-5, the complete variable domain is EAGVAQSPRYKIIEKRQSVAFWCNPISGHATLYWYQQILGQGPKLLIQFQNNGVVDDSQLPKDRFSAERLKGVDSTLKIQPAKLEDSAVYLCASSQGQGAGYQETQYFGPGTRLLVL.